The 26 T cell receptor beta chains in this list originate from one sample, sequenced in a study of T cell repertoires in cytomegalovirus infection (dated by TCRdb to the late 2010s). Interpreted using the paper, the treatment or condition label stands for: in vitro stimulation with specific CMV peptide epitopes to enrich CMV-specific T cells. These TCRs are of unknown antigen specificity. Sequenced on an Illumina HiSeq 1500. The public reads were run again by TCRdb, first through fastp at Q25 and then through MiXCR, and only productive beta chains were kept. Each CDR3 protein appears once, grouped with its most common genes and DNA. This sample lists roughly 78,000 distinct CDR3 sequences; roughly 39% were detected once. The top ten hold more than 80% of the sample. The sequencing used CD8+ T cells from cultured PBMCs, collected from culture after CMV antigen stimulation. These receptors were obtained from a human donor in good health (CMV status not recorded). Some clones in this sample may be carry-over from other donors' samples.

The rearrangement links TRBV20-1 to TRBJ2-3, with D possibly being TRBD2 (6 bases). Trimming took off 3 bases at V and 0 bases at J, with 10 bases between the two ends. The CDR3 loop spans 14 amino acids. The germline gives CDR1 DFQATT, CDR2 SNEGSKA (reference sequence). The CDR3 loop reads CSASPGTSTDTQYF. In nucleotides, the CDR3 is TGCAGTGCTAGTCCCGGGACTAGCACAGATACGCAGTATTTT.

This clonotype showed up just a few times. The CDR3 DNA is TGTGCCAGCAGTTTAGTGCCGGGGGCCTCTAATTCCAACACTGAAGCTTTCTTT. Its protein is CASSLVPGASNSNTEAFF. The chain joins TRBV12-3 or TRBV12-4 to TRBJ1-1; D may be TRBD1 (6 bases). V lost 1 base and J lost 2, with 20 bases in between. The CDR3 spans 18 residues.

This clonotype was detected once. V gene TRBV20-1 combines with J gene TRBJ1-5; 9 nucleotides line up with TRBD1. Losses at the gene ends were 6 bases for V and 8 bases for J; bases not matched to a gene: 11. Per germline, CDR1 DFQATT and CDR2 SNEGSKA (reference sequence). This CDR3 spans 14 amino acids. CDR3: CSAPPTGGKEPQHF. The CDR3 nucleotides read TGCAGTGCCCCGCCCACAGGGGGCAAGGAGCCCCAGCATTTT.

The chain combines TRBV20-1 with TRBJ2-3, with D unclear. Trimming shortened V by 5 bases and J by 6 bases, and 12 bases separated the two germline ends. The CDR3 runs to 12 residues. Germline CDR1 and CDR2: DFQATT and SNEGSKA (reference sequence). In nucleotides, the CDR3 is TGCAGTGCTGGCCCCCTCGTGGATACGCAGTATTTT. Translated, it gives CSAGPLVDTQYF.

Many counts were recorded for this clonotype. The chain links TRBV7-2 to TRBJ2-1, with D tentatively TRBD1 (6 bases). V lost 5 bases to trimming and J lost 1 base, with 12 bases between them. The length of the CDR3 is 15 residues. Germline V gene lookup returns CDR1 SGHTA and CDR2 FQGNSA. This CDR3 reads CASSLQGQSYNEQFF. CDR3 coding DNA: TGTGCCAGCAGCCTACAGGGCCAGTCCTACAATGAGCAGTTCTTC.

The V gene is TRBV4-2, the J gene TRBJ2-2, with D uncertain. The V end was cut by 4 bases, the J end by 8 bases, with 11 bases between. Germline lookup yields CDR1 LGHNA and CDR2 YNFKEQ. This CDR3 has 13 amino acids. The DNA of the CDR3 is TGTGCCAGCAGCCCTAATCTGTCGGGGGAGCTGTTTTTT. The encoded protein is CASSPNLSGELFF.

J is TRBJ2-7 and V is TRBV7-2; D not certain. V gave up 3 bases and J gave up 4 bases, with 10 bases separating them. CDR3 length equals 13 residues. Per the germline V gene, CDR1 is SGHTA and CDR2 is FQGNSA. CDR3 region: CASSLNSMYEQYF. The CDR3 DNA follows: TGTGCCAGCAGCTTGAACAGCATGTACGAGCAGTACTTC.

The rearrangement uses TRBV4-2 and TRBJ2-7; D is ambiguous. Germline V gene sequence: CDR1 LGHNA, CDR2 YNFKEQ. The CDR3 length is 14 residues. With 0 bases removed from V and 7 bases from J, the gap between germline ends came to 13 bases. CDR3 sequence (DNA): TGTGCCAGCAGCCAAGATCAGCTAGTGGGGGAGCAGTACTTC. Translating it yields CASSQDQLVGEQYF.

This chain uses TRBV7-2 with TRBJ2-7, with TRBD2 identical over 9 bases. CDR3 length equals 18 residues. J lost 5 bases, V lost 0 bases, and 14 bases had no gene match. Germline-derived CDR1 and CDR2 are SGHTA and FQGNSA. CDR3 in DNA: TGTGCCAGCAGCTTAGCCCTAGTAGGGGCGGGGGGGCCCCACGAGCAGTACTTC. This translates into CASSLALVGAGGPHEQYF.

V gene TRBV7-9 combines with J gene TRBJ2-3, with 14 bases that match TRBD2. The CDR3 runs 17 residues. Unmatched junction bases numbered 8, after V lost 4 bases and J lost 5 bases. Germline CDR1 is SEHNR and CDR2 is FQNEAQ (reference sequence). CDR3: CASSSTGLAGERDTQYF. The CDR3 region has the DNA TGTGCCAGCAGCTCTACGGGACTAGCGGGGGAAAGAGATACGCAGTATTTT.

This clonotype showed up just a few times. The chain uses TRBV7-2 and TRBJ2-7; no firm D call. The CDR3 is made up of 13 amino acids. CDR1 and CDR2 (germline): SGHTA, FQGNSA. V was clipped by 5 bases and J by 7 bases, with 15 bases between them. The CDR3 nucleotides read TGTGCCAGCAGCACTGGGTCTACGTCGGAGCAGTACTTC. It specifies CASSTGSTSEQYF.

This rearrangement joins TRBV4-2 to TRBJ1-1; no reliable D call. The CDR3 runs to 15 residues. V was trimmed by 0 bases and J by 0 bases, leaving 8 bases between them. Germline V CDR1 and CDR2: LGHNA, YNFKEQ. DNA of the CDR3: TGTGCCAGCAGCCAAGACCAGCTGATGAACACTGAAGCTTTCTTT. Residues: CASSQDQLMNTEAFF.

This clonotype has just a few counts. J is TRBJ2-7 and V is TRBV7-8; 12 bases agree with TRBD2. Germline-derived CDR1 and CDR2 are SGHVS and FQNEAQ. The CDR3 covers 15 residues. The V and J ends lost 5 bases and 3 bases, in that order; junction bases with no gene match: 5. The CDR3 protein is CASSPGLAGYYEQYF. As DNA, the CDR3 is TGTGCCAGCAGCCCGGGACTAGCGGGTTACTACGAGCAGTACTTC.

CDR3 in amino acids: CASTPPGQGTDTQYF. In nucleotides, the CDR3 is TGTGCCAGCACCCCTCCGGGACAGGGCACAGATACGCAGTATTTT. The V call is TRBV12-3 or TRBV12-4, the J call TRBJ2-3; 8 nucleotides line up with TRBD1. The CDR3 is 15 amino acids. V was clipped by 7 bases and J by 1 base; unmatched bases: 7.

A few counts support this clonotype. The chain combines TRBV7-9 with TRBJ2-2, with a tentative D call TRBD2 (6 bases). The V end lost 2 bases, the J end lost 1 base, and 8 bases lay between the germline ends. The CDR3 totals 15 residues. Germline V gives CDR1 SEHNR, CDR2 FQNEAQ (reference sequence). The CDR3 nucleotides are TGTGCCAGCAGCTTATTGGAGGGGAACACCGGGGAGCTGTTTTTT. This encodes CASSLLEGNTGELFF.

This clonotype came up many times. CDR3 coding DNA: TGTGCCAGCAGCCCCCGTTTTATAATCGAGTACGTGAACACTGAAGCTTTCTTT. It codes for CASSPRFIIEYVNTEAFF. This sequence joins TRBV7-2 and TRBJ1-1, with D hard to call. The V end lost 5 bases, the J end lost 0 bases, and 22 bases lay between the germline ends. This CDR3 has 18 residues. Per the germline V gene, CDR1 is SGHTA and CDR2 is FQGNSA.

The V and J genes are TRBV29-1 and TRBJ2-2; 9 nucleotides match TRBD2. CDR3 size: 19 residues. V shed 4 bases, J shed 0 bases, and the junction held 15 bases outside the gene matches. Germline CDR1 SQVTM, CDR2 ANQGSEA. CDR3 region: CSVAGVVSAGGPNTGELFF. In nucleotides, the CDR3 is TGCAGCGTTGCCGGCGTAGTATCTGCGGGGGGGCCGAACACCGGGGAGCTGTTTTTT.

This clonotype was seen only a few times. The V call is TRBV4-1, the J call TRBJ1-6, with TRBD1 as a possible D gene (6 bases). Trimming took off 2 bases at V and 0 bases at J, with 11 bases between the two ends. The CDR3 runs 17 residues. CDR1 is MGHRA and CDR2 is YSYEKL in the germline V gene. The CDR3 here is CASSQNTGSSYNSPLHF. The DNA of the CDR3 is TGCGCCAGCAGCCAAAATACAGGGAGCTCCTATAATTCACCCCTCCACTTT.

This clonotype was picked up one time. The chain combines TRBV6-1 with TRBJ2-7; 7 nucleotides match TRBD1. This CDR3 has 15 residues. CDR1 is MNHNS and CDR2 is SASEGT in the germline V gene. Trimming took 0 bases from V and 3 from J; bases not matched to a gene: 5. CDR3 loop: CASSEAGTESYEQYF. The DNA for the CDR3 is TGTGCCAGCAGTGAAGCTGGGACAGAGAGCTACGAGCAGTACTTC.

This clonotype occurred a few times. This CDR3 is CASSNTPGQGYEQYF. The CDR3 DNA reads TGCGCCAGCAGTAACACACCGGGACAGGGTTACGAGCAGTACTTC. The chain combines TRBV4-1 with TRBJ2-7, with TRBD1 matching over 9 bases. The length of the CDR3 is 15 residues. Germline values: CDR1 MGHRA, CDR2 YSYEKL. V was clipped by 6 bases and J by 4 bases; unmatched bases: 10.

V is TRBV12-3 or TRBV12-4 and J is TRBJ2-7; D is undetermined. V was pared by 5 bases and J by 1 base, with 18 bases between. The CDR3 is 16 residues long. The CDR3 protein is CASSKRPSDGSYEQYF. DNA of the CDR3: TGTGCCAGCAGTAAACGGCCCAGTGACGGATCCTACGAGCAGTACTTC.

This clonotype has a handful of counts. V and J are TRBV7-4 and TRBJ2-1, with D possibly matching TRBD2 (7 bases). This CDR3 comprises 16 residues. The V end lost 1 base, the J end lost 7 bases, and 17 bases lay between the germline ends. Germline-derived CDR1 and CDR2 are SGHVT and SQSDAQ. In nucleotides, the CDR3 is TGTGCCAGCAGCTTAGTAGGGCGGGGGCCGGGGAATGAGCAGTTCTTC. It codes for CASSLVGRGPGNEQFF.

The chain is built from TRBV12-3 or TRBV12-4 and TRBJ1-1, with unresolved D. Trimming left V 3 bases short and J 4 bases short, with 9 bases between. The CDR3 sequence is 13 residues long. The DNA for the CDR3 is TGTGCCAGCAGTTTGGGCGTCGGCACTGAAGCTTTCTTT. This encodes CASSLGVGTEAFF.

The rearrangement uses TRBV7-3 and TRBJ1-1; 8 bases fit TRBD1. CDR1 SGHTA and CDR2 FQGTGA come from the germline V gene. The CDR3 contains 14 residues. The V gene end was trimmed by 5 bases and the J gene end by 2 bases; junction bases not matched to a gene: 4. CDR3 bases: TGTGCCAGCAGCCCTACAGGGGGAAACACTGAAGCTTTCTTT. Translation: CASSPTGGNTEAFF.

The rearrangement links TRBV7-8 to TRBJ2-3; 7 nucleotides line up with TRBD2. The CDR3 has 17 amino acids. The V and J ends lost 5 bases and 1 base, in that order; junction bases with no gene match: 12. CDR1 is SGHVS, CDR2 FQNEAQ, per germline. The CDR3 loop reads CASSEIRASGRTDTQYF. The CDR3 DNA follows: TGTGCCAGCAGCGAGATTCGAGCTAGCGGACGCACAGATACGCAGTATTTT.

This clonotype was seen only a few times. The genes are TRBV6-6 and TRBJ1-2, with D tentatively TRBD1 (6 bases). Germline CDR1 MNHNY, CDR2 SVGAGI (reference sequence). This CDR3 spans 14 amino acids. The V end lost 5 bases, the J end lost 5 bases, and 15 bases lay between the germline ends. CDR3 nucleotide sequence: TGTGCCAGCAGTCCAGGGGAAGTGGTATATGGCTACACCTTC. Protein: CASSPGEVVYGYTF.